This T cell receptor (beta chain) comes out of a study of blood T cell repertoires in COVID-19. The repertoire was sequenced with immunoSEQ multiplex PCR; TCRdb's copy has only in-frame clones and lacks some. The repertoire holds roughly 200,000 clones, with about 80% as singletons. The CDR3 consists of 15 residues. Trimming cost V 0 bases and J 10 bases; bases outside gene matches: 6. The germline gives CDR1 LGHNA, CDR2 YNFKEQ. The J gene is TRBJ1-6, the V gene TRBV4-2; 7 positions match TRBD1. Sample: peripheral blood. The clonotype comes from a man aged 45-65 years with active or convalescent COVID-19. CDR3 nucleotide sequence: TGTGCCAGCAGCCAAGAGACAGGGTTCTTGTCACCCCTCCACTTT. This translates into CASSQETGFLSPLHF.